This TCR beta chain was identified during a study of shared clonotypes between healthy human individuals. The germline V gene has CDR1 MNHNY and CDR2 SVGAGI (reference sequence). Trimming removed 5 bases at V and 11 bases at J, with 16 bases between. This CDR3 has 12 amino acids. Sequenced by immunoSEQ multiplex PCR; TCRdb stores in-frame clones only, minus some. Among about 1 million clones listed, 65% to 75% were seen once. This clone appeared a single time. Subsets obtained from CD4+ cells comprised CD45RA+ naive and CD45RA-negative memory cells. This clonotype was obtained from a man aged 18 to 29 in good health. The source material was memory CD4+ T cells sorted from blood. Subset of the sample: CD45RA-negative fraction. The chain couples TRBV6-6 to TRBJ2-7; possible D gene TRBD2, 5 bases. The CDR3 spells CASSPNTGEEYF. DNA for the CDR3: TGTGCCAGCAGTCCGAATACCGGGGAAGAGTACTTC.